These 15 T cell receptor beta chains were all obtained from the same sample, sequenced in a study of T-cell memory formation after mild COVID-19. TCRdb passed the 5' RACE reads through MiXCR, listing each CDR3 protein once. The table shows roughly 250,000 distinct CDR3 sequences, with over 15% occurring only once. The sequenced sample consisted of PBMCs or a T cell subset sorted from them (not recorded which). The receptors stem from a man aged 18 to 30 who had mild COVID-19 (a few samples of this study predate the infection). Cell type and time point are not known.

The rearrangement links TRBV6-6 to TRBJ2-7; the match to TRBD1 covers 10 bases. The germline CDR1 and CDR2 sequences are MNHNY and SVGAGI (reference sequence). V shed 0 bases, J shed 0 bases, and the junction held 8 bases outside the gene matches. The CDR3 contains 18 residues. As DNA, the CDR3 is TGTGCCAGCAGTTACTCGAACCCGGGACAGGGGAGCTCCTACGAGCAGTACGTC. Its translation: CASSYSNPGQGSSYEQYV.

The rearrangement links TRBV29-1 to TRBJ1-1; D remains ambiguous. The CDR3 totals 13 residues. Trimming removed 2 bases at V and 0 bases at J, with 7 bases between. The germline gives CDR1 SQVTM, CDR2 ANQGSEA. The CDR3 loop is CSVERAMNTEAFF. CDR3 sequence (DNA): TGCAGCGTTGAAAGAGCCATGAACACTGAAGCTTTCTTT. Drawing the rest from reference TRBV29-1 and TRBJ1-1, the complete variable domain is SAVISQKPSRDICQRGTSLTIQCQVDSQVTMMFWYRQQPGQSLTLIATANQGSEATYESGFVIDKFPISRPNLTFSTLTVSNMSPEDSSIYLCSVERAMNTEAFFGQGTRLTVV.

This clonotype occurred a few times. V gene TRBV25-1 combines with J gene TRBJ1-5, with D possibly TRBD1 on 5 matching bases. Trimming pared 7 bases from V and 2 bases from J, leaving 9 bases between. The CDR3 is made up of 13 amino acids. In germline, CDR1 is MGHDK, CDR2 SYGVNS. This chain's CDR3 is CASMGVGNQPQHF. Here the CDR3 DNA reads TGTGCCAGCATGGGGGTAGGCAATCAGCCCCAGCATTTT.

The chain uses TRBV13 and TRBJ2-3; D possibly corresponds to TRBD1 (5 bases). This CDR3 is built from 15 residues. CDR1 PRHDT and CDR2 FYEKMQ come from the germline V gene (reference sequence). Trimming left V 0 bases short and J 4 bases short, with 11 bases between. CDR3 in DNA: TGTGCCAGCAGCTTAGGGACAGTCAATGCAGATACGCAGTATTTT. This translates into CASSLGTVNADTQYF.

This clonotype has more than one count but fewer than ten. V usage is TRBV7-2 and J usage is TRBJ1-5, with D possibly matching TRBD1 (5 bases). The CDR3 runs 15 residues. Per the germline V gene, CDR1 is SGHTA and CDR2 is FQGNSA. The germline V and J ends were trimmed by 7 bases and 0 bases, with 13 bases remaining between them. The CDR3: CASTSNQGSNQPQHF. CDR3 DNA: TGTGCCAGCACCTCCAATCAGGGTAGCAATCAGCCCCAGCATTTT.

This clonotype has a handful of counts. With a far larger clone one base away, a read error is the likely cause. The chain's CDR3 is CASSLWDTQYF. The DNA for the CDR3 is TGTGCCAGCAGCTTATGGGATACGCAGTATTTT. The rearrangement links TRBV7-2 to TRBJ2-3, with D unclear. Per the germline V gene, CDR1 is SGHTA and CDR2 is FQGNSA. Trimming pared 2 bases from V and 6 bases from J, leaving 3 bases between. The CDR3 contains 11 residues.

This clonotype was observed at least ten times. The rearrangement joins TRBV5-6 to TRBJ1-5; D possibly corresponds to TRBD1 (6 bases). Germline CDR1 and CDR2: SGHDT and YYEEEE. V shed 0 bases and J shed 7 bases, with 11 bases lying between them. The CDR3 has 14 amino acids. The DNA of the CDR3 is TGTGCCAGCAGCTTGGACAGGGTATGGCAGCCCCAGCATTTT. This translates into CASSLDRVWQPQHF.

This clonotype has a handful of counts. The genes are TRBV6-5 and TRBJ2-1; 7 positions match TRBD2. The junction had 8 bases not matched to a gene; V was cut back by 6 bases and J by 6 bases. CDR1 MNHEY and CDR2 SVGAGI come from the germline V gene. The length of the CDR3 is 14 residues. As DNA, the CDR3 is TGTGCCAGCAGGTCCGGGGGGTCGGGCAATGAGCAGTTCTTC. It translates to CASRSGGSGNEQFF.

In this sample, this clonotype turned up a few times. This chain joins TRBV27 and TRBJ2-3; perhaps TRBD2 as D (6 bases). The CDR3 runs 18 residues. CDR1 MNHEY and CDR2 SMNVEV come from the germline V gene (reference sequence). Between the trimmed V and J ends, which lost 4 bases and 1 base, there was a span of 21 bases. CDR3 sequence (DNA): TGTGCCAGCAGTTCAAGGGCGGGGATCTCGTGGCGCACAGATACGCAGTATTTT. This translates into CASSSRAGISWRTDTQYF.

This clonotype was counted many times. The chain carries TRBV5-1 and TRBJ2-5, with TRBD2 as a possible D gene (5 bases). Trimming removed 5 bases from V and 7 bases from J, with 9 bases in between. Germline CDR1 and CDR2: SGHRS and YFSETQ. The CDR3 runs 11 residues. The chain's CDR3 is CASSFEGTQYF. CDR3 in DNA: TGCGCCAGCAGTTTTGAGGGGACCCAGTACTTC. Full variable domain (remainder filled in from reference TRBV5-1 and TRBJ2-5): KAGVTQTPRYLIKTRGQQVTLSCSPISGHRSVSWYQQTPGQGLQFLFEYFSETQRNKGNFPGRFSGRQFSNSRSEMNVSTLELGDSALYLCASSFEGTQYFGPGTRLLVL.

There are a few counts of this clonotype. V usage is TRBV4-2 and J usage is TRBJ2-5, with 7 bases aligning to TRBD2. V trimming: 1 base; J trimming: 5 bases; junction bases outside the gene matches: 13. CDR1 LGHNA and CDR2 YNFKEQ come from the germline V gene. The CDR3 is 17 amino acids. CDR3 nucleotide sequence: TGTGCCAGCAGCCAAGCCCCCCAAAGCGGGACGGGGGAGACCCAGTACTTC. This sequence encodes CASSQAPQSGTGETQYF.

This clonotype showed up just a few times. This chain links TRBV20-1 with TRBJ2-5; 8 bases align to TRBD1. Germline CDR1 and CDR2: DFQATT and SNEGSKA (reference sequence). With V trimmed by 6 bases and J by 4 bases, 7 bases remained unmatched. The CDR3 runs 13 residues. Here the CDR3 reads CSAAGGIGETQYF. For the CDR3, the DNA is TGCAGTGCGGCAGGGGGCATAGGAGAGACCCAGTACTTC.

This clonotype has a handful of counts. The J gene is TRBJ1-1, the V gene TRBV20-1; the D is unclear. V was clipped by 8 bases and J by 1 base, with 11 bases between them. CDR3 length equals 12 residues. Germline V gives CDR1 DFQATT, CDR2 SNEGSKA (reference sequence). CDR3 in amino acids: CSPIGSNTEAFF. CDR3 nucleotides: TGCAGTCCTATCGGTTCGAACACTGAAGCTTTCTTT.

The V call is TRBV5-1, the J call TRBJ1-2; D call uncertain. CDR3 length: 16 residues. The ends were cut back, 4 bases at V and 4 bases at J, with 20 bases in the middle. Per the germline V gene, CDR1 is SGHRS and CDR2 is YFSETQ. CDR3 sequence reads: CASSGDGRRRTYGYTF. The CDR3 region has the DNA TGCGCCAGCAGCGGAGACGGTCGACGGCGGACCTATGGCTACACCTTC. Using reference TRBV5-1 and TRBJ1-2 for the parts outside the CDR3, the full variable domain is KAGVTQTPRYLIKTRGQQVTLSCSPISGHRSVSWYQQTPGQGLQFLFEYFSETQRNKGNFPGRFSGRQFSNSRSEMNVSTLELGDSALYLCASSGDGRRRTYGYTFGSGTRLTVV.

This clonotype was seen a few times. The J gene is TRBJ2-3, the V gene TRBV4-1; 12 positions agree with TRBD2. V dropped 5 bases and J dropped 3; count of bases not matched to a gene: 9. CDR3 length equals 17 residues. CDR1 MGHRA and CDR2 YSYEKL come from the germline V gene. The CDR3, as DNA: TGCGCCAGCAGCTCAAAATCGACTAGCGGGGGTACAGATACGCAGTATTTT. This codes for CASSSKSTSGGTDTQYF.